This T cell receptor (beta chain) was documented in a study of Ad26.COV2.S vaccination and SARS-CoV-2 variants. Study-wide points: There was a possibility that the TCR breadth and depth analyses underestimated total T cell responses. CD8+ and CD4+ T cells specific for spike reportedly responded with substantial breadth after vaccination.

Libraries were prepared by immunoSEQ multiplex PCR; TCRdb keeps only in-frame clonotypes and omits some of them. The table shows about 350,000 clones, with about 91% occurring only once. With regard to this clone: Antigen specificity is unknown.

The CDR3 is 15 amino acids. Unmatched junction bases numbered 4, after V lost 0 bases and J lost 3 bases. CDR1 and CDR2 (germline): SGHRS, YFSETQ. The clonotype was recovered from a human donor who had recovered from COVID-19. This sequence joins TRBV5-1 and TRBJ1-2; 8 bases align to TRBD1. The specimen comprised peripheral blood, sampled after recovery from COVID-19. The CDR3 region is CASSLGRQGYYGYTF. The CDR3 DNA sequence: TGCGCCAGCAGCTTGGGGAGACAGGGGTACTATGGCTACACCTTC.